Shown below are 15 T cell receptor beta chains from a single sample sequenced in a study of blood T cell repertoires in COVID-19 (dated by TCRdb to 2018 to 2020). Libraries were constructed by the immunoSEQ multiplex PCR assay. The immuneACCESS repertoire file appears here via TCRdb, limited to in-frame rearrangements. These files lack a portion of the clones; in checked studies, under half of the deficit traces to unresolved V genes, and the cause of the others is not known. In all, the sample holds approximately 140,000 clones, and approximately 92% of those were seen once. In total, the top ten clones hold roughly 12% of the sample. Sequencing input: peripheral blood. These receptors were obtained from a man between 18 and 35 years old with COVID-19, enrolled during active disease.

The chain is built from TRBV7-2 and TRBJ1-1, with a weak D call TRBD1 (6 bases). Trimming stripped 4 bases from V and 0 bases from J, with 9 bases between. The germline CDR1 and CDR2 sequences are SGHTA and FQGNSA. The CDR3 runs to 14 residues. CDR3: CASSSQGLNTEAFF. In nucleotides, the CDR3 is TGTGCCAGCAGCTCACAGGGTCTGAACACTGAAGCTTTCTTT.

This clone is medium-sized in the sample. The CDR3 spells CASSIDLAGGDTQYF. The CDR3 DNA sequence: TGTGCCAGTAGTATAGATTTAGCGGGAGGAGATACGCAGTATTTT. The rearrangement joins TRBV19 to TRBJ2-3; TRBD2 aligns across 10 bases. Trimming at V came to 0 bases and at J to 5 bases, leaving 2 bases not matched to a gene. CDR3 size: 15 residues. Germline V lookup: CDR1 LNHDA, CDR2 SQIVND (reference sequence). The full variable domain, rest sourced from reference TRBV19 and TRBJ2-3, is DGGITQSPKYLFRKEGQNVTLSCEQNLNHDAMYWYRQDPGQGLRLIYYSQIVNDFQKGDIAEGYSVSREKKESFPLTVTSAQKNPTAFYLCASSIDLAGGDTQYFGPGTRLTVL.

V and J are TRBV7-2 and TRBJ2-5; 7 bases fit TRBD2. The germline CDR1 and CDR2 sequences are SGHTA and FQGNSA. This CDR3 is built from 19 residues. The J segment lost 0 bases and the V segment lost 0 bases, leaving 13 bases of the junction unmatched. CDR3 DNA: TGTGCCAGCAGCTTAGCAGGTCTGGCTAGCGGAGAATACCAAGAGACCCAGTACTTC. It specifies CASSLAGLASGEYQETQYF. Supplemented by reference TRBV7-2 and TRBJ2-5, the full variable domain reads GAGVSQSPSNKVTEKGKDVELRCDPISGHTALYWYRQSLGQGLEFLIYFQGNSAPDKSGLPSDRFSAERTGGSVSTLTIQRTQQEDSAVYLCASSLAGLASGEYQETQYFGPGTRLLVL.

In DNA form, the CDR3 reads TGCGCCAGCACCCCGGGGTGGGGGGGAACAGATACGCAGTATTTT. Translating gives CASTPGWGGTDTQYF. This chain uses TRBV10-2 with TRBJ2-3; the match to TRBD2 covers 7 bases. From germline, CDR1 is WSHSY and CDR2 SAAADI. J was trimmed by 3 bases and V by 7 bases; bases with no gene match: 10. This CDR3 comprises 15 residues.

The chain couples TRBV10-3 to TRBJ2-1, with 7 positions matching TRBD2. The CDR3 covers 13 residues. Germline CDR1 reads ENHRY; CDR2 reads SYGVKD. With 3 bases clipped from V and 7 bases from J, the junction kept 3 bases outside the gene matches. The CDR3 protein is CAISDGGGNEQFF. As DNA, the CDR3 is TGTGCCATCAGTGATGGCGGGGGAAATGAGCAGTTCTTC.

The chain joins TRBV6-6 to TRBJ1-6, with 10 bases that match TRBD1. This CDR3 is 15 amino acids long. The germline V gene encodes CDR1 MNHNY and CDR2 SVGAGI (reference sequence). V gave up 2 bases and J gave up 10 bases; unmatched junction bases: 5. The CDR3 region has the DNA TGTGCCAGCAGTTACCCAACGGACAGGGGGTCACCCCTCCACTTT. Translation gives CASSYPTDRGSPLHF.

CDR3 loop: CATSASLDEQYF. Written as DNA, the CDR3 is TGTGCCACCTCAGCAAGTCTAGACGAGCAGTACTTC. V is TRBV28 and J is TRBJ2-7; D unresolved. Germline CDR1 reads MDHEN; CDR2 reads SYDVKM. V was trimmed by 10 bases and J by 5 bases, leaving 15 bases between them. This CDR3 contains 12 residues.

This chain uses TRBV5-1 with TRBJ2-7, with 7 nucleotides matching TRBD1. Trimming cost V 2 bases and J 3 bases; bases outside gene matches: 11. The CDR3 spans 16 residues. CDR1 SGHRS and CDR2 YFSETQ come from the germline V gene. The CDR3 loop reads CASSLPPGQIFYEQYF. Here the CDR3 DNA reads TGCGCCAGCAGCTTACCACCGGGACAGATCTTCTACGAGCAGTACTTC.

The genes are TRBV13 and TRBJ2-7; 12 nucleotides line up with TRBD2. CDR1 and CDR2 from the germline V gene are PRHDT and FYEKMQ (reference sequence). CDR3 length: 15 amino acids. Losses at the gene ends were 4 bases for V and 2 bases for J; bases not matched to a gene: 3. CDR3 in amino acids: CASSSGLAGPYEQYF. The DNA of the CDR3 is TGTGCCAGCAGCTCCGGACTAGCGGGGCCCTACGAGCAGTACTTC.

The DNA for the CDR3 is TGTGCCAGCAGCTTAGAACTGGGCACAGATACGCAGTATTTT. It translates to CASSLELGTDTQYF. This chain joins TRBV7-8 and TRBJ2-3; D remains ambiguous. Germline CDR1 is SGHVS and CDR2 is FQNEAQ. Trimming shortened V by 1 base and J by 1 base, and 6 bases separated the two germline ends. This CDR3 spans 14 amino acids.

This chain joins TRBV11-2 and TRBJ2-7; no clear D. The CDR3 extends over 13 amino acids. Germline CDR1 and CDR2: SGHAT and FQNNGV. Trimming removed 3 bases at V and 0 bases at J, with 6 bases between. The CDR3 DNA is TGTGCCAGCAGCTTTGTCGTCTCCTACGAGCAGTACTTC. It yields the protein CASSFVVSYEQYF.

The chain has TRBV6-6 and TRBJ2-7; 9 positions agree with TRBD1. The germline CDR1 and CDR2 sequences are MNHNY and SVGAGI (reference sequence). V lost 4 bases, J lost 2 bases, and 6 bases stayed unmatched. The CDR3 covers 15 residues. CDR3 DNA: TGTGCCAGCAGTTCCGCCGGGACAGGGACCTACGAGCAGTACTTC. It encodes CASSSAGTGTYEQYF.

This sequence joins TRBV10-2 and TRBJ2-7; the D gene is possibly TRBD1 (5 bases). CDR1 and CDR2 from the germline V gene are WSHSY and SAAADI. This CDR3 region has 15 residues. V lost 3 bases and J 0 bases, leaving 12 bases between the germline ends. The DNA for the CDR3 is TGCGCCAGCAGTGATAAGGGGCCCCTCTCCTACGAGCAGTACTTC. This codes for CASSDKGPLSYEQYF.

The gene calls are TRBV19 and TRBJ1-5; 7 bases fit TRBD1. V lost 4 bases, J lost 0 bases, and 12 bases stayed unmatched. The CDR3 totals 18 residues. Germline V CDR1 and CDR2: LNHDA, SQIVND (reference sequence). CDR3 in amino acids: CASSKPGQRTYSNQPQHF. Written as DNA, the CDR3 is TGTGCCAGTAGTAAGCCGGGACAGAGAACCTATAGCAATCAGCCCCAGCATTTT.

V usage is TRBV24-1 and J usage is TRBJ2-4; the D is unclear. Looked up from germline, CDR1 is KGHDR and CDR2 is SFDVKD. The CDR3 totals 15 residues. Trimming removed 9 bases at V and 4 bases at J, with 18 bases between. CDR3: CATADSLGAKNIQYF. As DNA, the CDR3 is TGTGCCACCGCAGATTCTTTAGGAGCAAAAAACATTCAGTACTTC.